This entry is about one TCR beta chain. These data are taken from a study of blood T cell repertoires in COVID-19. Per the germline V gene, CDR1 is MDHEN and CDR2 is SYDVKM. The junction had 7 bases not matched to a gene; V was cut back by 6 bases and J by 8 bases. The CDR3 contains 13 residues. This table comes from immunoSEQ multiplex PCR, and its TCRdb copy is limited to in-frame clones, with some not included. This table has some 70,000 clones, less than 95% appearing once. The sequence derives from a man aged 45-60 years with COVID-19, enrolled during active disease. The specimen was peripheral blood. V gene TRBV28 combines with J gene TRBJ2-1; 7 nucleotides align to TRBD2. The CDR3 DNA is TGTGCCAGCAGCTGGGGGAGGGAGGATGAGCAGTTCTTC. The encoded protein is CASSWGREDEQFF.